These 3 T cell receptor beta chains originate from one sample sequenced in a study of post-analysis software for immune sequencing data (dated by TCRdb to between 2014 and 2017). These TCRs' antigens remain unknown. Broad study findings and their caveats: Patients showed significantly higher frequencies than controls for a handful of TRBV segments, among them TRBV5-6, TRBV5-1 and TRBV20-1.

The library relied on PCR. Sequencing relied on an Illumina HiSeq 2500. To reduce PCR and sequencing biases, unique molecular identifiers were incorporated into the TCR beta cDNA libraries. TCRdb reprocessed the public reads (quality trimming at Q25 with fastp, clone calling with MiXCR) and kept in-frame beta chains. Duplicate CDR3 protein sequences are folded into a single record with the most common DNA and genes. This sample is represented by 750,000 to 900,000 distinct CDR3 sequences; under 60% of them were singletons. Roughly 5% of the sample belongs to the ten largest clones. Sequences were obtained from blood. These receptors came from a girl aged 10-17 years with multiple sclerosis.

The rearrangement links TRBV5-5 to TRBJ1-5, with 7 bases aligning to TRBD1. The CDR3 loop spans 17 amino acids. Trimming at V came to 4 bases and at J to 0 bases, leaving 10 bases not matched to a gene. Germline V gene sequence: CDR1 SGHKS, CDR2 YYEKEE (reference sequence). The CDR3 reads CASSITGTVYSNQPQHF. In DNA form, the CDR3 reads TGTGCCAGCAGCATAACCGGGACAGTATATAGCAATCAGCCCCAGCATTTT.

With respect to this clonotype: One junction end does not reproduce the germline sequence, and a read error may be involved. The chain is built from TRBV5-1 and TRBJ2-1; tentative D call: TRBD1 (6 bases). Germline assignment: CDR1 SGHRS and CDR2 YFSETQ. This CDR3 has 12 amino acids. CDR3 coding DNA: TGTGCCAGCAGCTTTGGGGGCCATGAGCAGTTCTTC. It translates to CASSFGGHEQFF.

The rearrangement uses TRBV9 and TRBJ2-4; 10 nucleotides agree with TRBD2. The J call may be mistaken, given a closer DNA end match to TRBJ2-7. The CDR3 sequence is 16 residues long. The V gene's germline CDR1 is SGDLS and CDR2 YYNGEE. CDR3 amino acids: CASSVAGAGGPYEQYF. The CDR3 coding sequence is TGTGCCAGCAGCGTAGCGGGAGCGGGAGGGCCCTACGAGCAGTACTTC.